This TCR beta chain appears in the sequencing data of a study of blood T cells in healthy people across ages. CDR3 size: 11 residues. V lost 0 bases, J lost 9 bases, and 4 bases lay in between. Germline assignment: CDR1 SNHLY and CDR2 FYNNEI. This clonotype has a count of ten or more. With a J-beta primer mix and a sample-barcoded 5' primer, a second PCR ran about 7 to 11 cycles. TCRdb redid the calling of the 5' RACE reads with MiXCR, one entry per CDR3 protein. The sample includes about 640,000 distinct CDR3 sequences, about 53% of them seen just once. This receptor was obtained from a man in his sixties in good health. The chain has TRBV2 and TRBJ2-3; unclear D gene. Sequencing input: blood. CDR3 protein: CASSEARTQYF. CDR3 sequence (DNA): TGTGCCAGCAGTGAAGCCCGGACGCAGTATTTT.